This T cell receptor beta chain was identified during a study of T cells after yellow fever vaccination. TCRdb recomputed calls from the 5' RACE reads with MiXCR, one row per CDR3 protein. Of about 96,000 distinct CDR3 sequences listed, more than 7.5% are singletons. This clonotype occurred many times. This CDR3 spans 16 amino acids. Germline V gene data show CDR1 as SGHVS and CDR2 as FQNEAQ. J was trimmed by 0 bases and V by 4 bases; bases with no gene match: 6. The J gene is TRBJ2-3, the V gene TRBV7-8; TRBD2 matches 8 bases. Here the sequenced sample was CD8+ T cells not binding an NS4B(214-222) dextramer, sorted from PBMCs, taken less than 16 days after the first yellow fever vaccination. This clonotype was obtained from a man aged 18 to 30 who received the YFV17D yellow fever vaccine. The CDR3 coding sequence is TGTGCCAGCAGCTACCGGGTAGCGGGGAGCACAGATACGCAGTATTTT. Translating it yields CASSYRVAGSTDTQYF.